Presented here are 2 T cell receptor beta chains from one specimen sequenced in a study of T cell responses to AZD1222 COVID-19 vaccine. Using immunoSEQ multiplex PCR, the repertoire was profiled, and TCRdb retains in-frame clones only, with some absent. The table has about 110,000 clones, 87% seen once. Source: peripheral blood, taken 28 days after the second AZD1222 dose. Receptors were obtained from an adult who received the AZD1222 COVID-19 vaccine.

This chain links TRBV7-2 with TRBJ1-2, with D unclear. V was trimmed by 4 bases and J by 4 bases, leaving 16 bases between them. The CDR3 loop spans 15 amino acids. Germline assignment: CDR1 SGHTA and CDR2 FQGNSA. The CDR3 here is CASSSRGRAAYGYTF. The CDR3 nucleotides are TGTGCCAGCAGCTCCCGCGGGCGGGCGGCCTATGGCTACACCTTC.

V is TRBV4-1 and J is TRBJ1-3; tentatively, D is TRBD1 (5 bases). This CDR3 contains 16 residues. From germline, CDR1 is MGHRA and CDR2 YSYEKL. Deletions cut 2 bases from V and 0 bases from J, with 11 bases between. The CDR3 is CASSQYRRSSGNTIYF. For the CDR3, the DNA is TGCGCCAGCAGCCAATACAGGAGATCCTCTGGAAACACCATATATTTT.